Following are 4 T cell receptor beta chains from one sample sequenced in a study of early T cells in non-severe SARS-CoV-2 infection. Using its own MiXCR run on the 5' RACE reads, TCRdb lists one record per CDR3 protein. Of 24,000 or so distinct CDR3 sequences in the sample, around 4% were seen once. Material: whole blood. The receptor source for this set is an adult who was a healthcare worker with PCR-confirmed SARS-CoV-2 infection or an uninfected control (not recorded which).

This clonotype was counted a few times. The V gene is TRBV5-1, the J gene TRBJ2-3; D is possibly TRBD2 (6 bases). Trimming pared 4 bases from V and 4 bases from J, leaving 19 bases between. In germline, CDR1 is SGHRS, CDR2 YFSETQ. The CDR3 totals 16 residues. Here the CDR3 DNA reads TGCGCCAGCAGCCTAGGAAGCGGCGGAGGGTCAGATACGCAGTATTTT. Residues: CASSLGSGGGSDTQYF.

In this sample, this clonotype turned up a few times. This rearrangement joins TRBV21-1 to TRBJ2-2; TRBD1, the D gene given by the table, was not confirmed from the DNA. TRBV21-1 is recorded as a pseudogene. The CDR3 is made up of 15 amino acids. The DNA of the CDR3 is TGTGCCAGCAGCAGGGACGGGTTCAACACCGGGGAGCTGTTTTTT. Translating gives CASSRDGFNTGELFF.

This clonotype was detected ten times or more. This chain uses TRBV5-6 with TRBJ2-7; 7 bases map to TRBD1. V dropped 4 bases and J dropped 2; count of bases not matched to a gene: 9. Germline V gene lookup returns CDR1 SGHDT and CDR2 YYEEEE. The CDR3 has 15 amino acids. As DNA, the CDR3 is TGTGCCAGCAGCCCTAGCACAGGGGCGACCTACGAGCAGTACTTC. This encodes CASSPSTGATYEQYF. Complete variable domain (other parts from reference TRBV5-6 and TRBJ2-7): DAGVTQSPTHLIKTRGQQVTLRCSPKSGHDTVSWYQQALGQGPQFIFQYYEEEERQRGNFPDRFSGHQFPNYSSELNVNALLLGDSALYLCASSPSTGATYEQYFGPGTRLTVT.

This clonotype was counted a few times. The chain combines TRBV12-3 or TRBV12-4 with TRBJ2-7; D call uncertain. Between the trimmed V and J ends, which lost 1 base and 5 bases, there was a span of 6 bases. CDR3 length: 12 residues. As DNA, the CDR3 is TGTGCCAGCAGTTTAGTTGAGGACGAGCAGTACTTC. It codes for CASSLVEDEQYF.